The 2 T cell receptor beta chains below come from one sample, sequenced in a study of cytomegalovirus exposure and HLA in healthy donors. A multiplex PCR was run with 60 Vbeta primers and 13 Jbeta primers. Profiled with immunoSEQ multiplex PCR; TCRdb holds only in-frame clones, not every one. The profile shows roughly 190,000 clones, about 83% of them singletons. Material: PBMCs. The source of these receptors is a man aged 40-50 years in good health and CMV-seropositive.

The CDR3 reads CATSTPTGQYSSGANVLTF. The DNA of the CDR3 is TGTGCCACCAGCACCCCTACAGGACAGTACTCTTCTGGGGCCAACGTCCTGACTTTC. This chain uses TRBV15 with TRBJ2-6; D may be TRBD1 (6 bases). This CDR3 is 19 amino acids long. V lost 4 bases to trimming and J lost 1 base, with 20 bases between them. Per the germline V gene, CDR1 is LNHNV and CDR2 is YYDKDF (reference sequence).

This chain joins TRBV5-1 and TRBJ1-1, with TRBD1 as a possible D gene (6 bases). V was pared by 2 bases and J by 1 base, with 9 bases between. CDR3 length: 14 residues. Germline V CDR1 and CDR2: SGHRS, YFSETQ. Written as DNA, the CDR3 is TGCGCCAGCAGCTTAGGACAGCAGAACACTGAAGCTTTCTTT. Translation gives CASSLGQQNTEAFF.